This TCR beta chain was captured by sequencing in a study of T cell responses to AZD1222 COVID-19 vaccine. A single count supports this clone. V was shortened by 0 bases and J by 3 bases, with 9 bases between the two germline ends. The germline CDR1 and CDR2 sequences are SGHRS and YFSETQ. The CDR3 has 14 amino acids. Clones were sequenced by immunoSEQ multiplex PCR, and TCRdb holds only the in-frame ones, with some missing. The sample consists of about 120,000 clones, more than 80% of them appearing once. This receptor was obtained from an adult in good health. This material consisted of peripheral blood, taken on day 0 of AZD1222 vaccination. The chain joins TRBV5-1 to TRBJ1-1, with D possibly being TRBD1 (5 bases). The CDR3 region is CASSLAPGHTEAFF. DNA of the CDR3: TGCGCCAGCAGCTTGGCACCGGGGCACACTGAAGCTTTCTTT.